The 8 T cell receptor beta chains below all came from one sample that was sequenced in a study of shared clonotypes between healthy human individuals. Measured with immunoSEQ multiplex PCR; TCRdb has only the in-frame clones, and not every one. The table lists some 2.3 million clones, more than 80% of them singletons. The sequencing input was naive CD4+ T cells from PBMCs. The subset was: CD45RA+ positively selected. The receptors stem from a man between 18 and 29 years old in good health. Some clones in this sample may be carry-over from other donors' samples.

V is TRBV5-4 and J is TRBJ1-2; 9 bases align to TRBD1. Losses at the gene ends were 4 bases for V and 7 bases for J; bases not matched to a gene: 5. Per germline, CDR1 SGHNT and CDR2 YYREEE (reference sequence). The CDR3 sequence is 13 residues long. The DNA for the CDR3 is TGTGCCAGCAGCCAACAGGGGGCGCCTGGCTACACCTTC. Its protein is CASSQQGAPGYTF.

The rearrangement links TRBV9 to TRBJ2-7; 9 nucleotides line up with TRBD1. The CDR3 contains 17 residues. Trimming took 0 bases from V and 4 from J; bases not matched to a gene: 11. The V gene's germline CDR1 is SGDLS and CDR2 YYNGEE. The CDR3 DNA is TGTGCCAGCAGCGTAGATCCACCCGGGACAGGGAATTACGAGCAGTACTTC. Translated, it gives CASSVDPPGTGNYEQYF.

This clone has just a few counts. The chain carries TRBV28 and TRBJ1-5; D perhaps matches TRBD1 (6 bases). The germline V and J ends were trimmed by 7 bases and 5 bases, with 12 bases remaining between them. Germline values: CDR1 MDHEN, CDR2 SYDVKM. This CDR3 contains 13 residues. Written as DNA, the CDR3 is TGTGCCAGCACCACAGGGTTCGATCAGCCCCAGCATTTT. As protein: CASTTGFDQPQHF.

This chain links TRBV5-6 with TRBJ2-3; TRBD2 matches 8 bases. CDR1 SGHDT and CDR2 YYEEEE come from the germline V gene. CDR3 length: 16 residues. V shed 2 bases and J 3 bases; nucleotides not matched to a gene: 8. The CDR3 sequence is CASSFPGTRRTDTQYF. DNA of the CDR3: TGTGCCAGCAGCTTCCCAGGGACTAGGAGGACAGATACGCAGTATTTT.

V and J are TRBV5-1 and TRBJ2-6; 7 nucleotides line up with TRBD1. After removal of 4 bases from V and 9 bases from J, the junction contained 4 bases not matched to a gene. CDR1 SGHRS and CDR2 YFSETQ come from the germline V gene. The CDR3 covers 13 residues. The CDR3 DNA reads as TGCGCCAGCAGCGTCGGACAGGACAACGTCCTGACTTTC. Protein product: CASSVGQDNVLTF.

This rearrangement joins TRBV7-2 to TRBJ2-2, with 7 bases fitting TRBD1. The CDR3 has 16 amino acids. Per the germline V gene, CDR1 is SGHTA and CDR2 is FQGNSA. Trimming removed 2 bases from V and 5 bases from J; junction bases left unmatched: 8. The CDR3 protein is CASSLRRGIGTGELFF. CDR3 bases: TGTGCCAGCAGCTTACGCAGGGGGATTGGGACCGGGGAGCTGTTTTTT.

The chain has TRBV4-1 and TRBJ1-5; the D is unclear. The CDR3 extends over 15 amino acids. CDR1 MGHRA and CDR2 YSYEKL come from the germline V gene. The V and J ends lost 1 base and 3 bases respectively, with 10 bases between them. CDR3 sequence reads: CASSQVWIFNQPQHF. CDR3 nucleotides: TGCGCCAGCAGCCAAGTTTGGATATTCAATCAGCCCCAGCATTTT.

This sequence joins TRBV28 and TRBJ2-1; 8 bases align to TRBD2. V lost 2 bases, J lost 7 bases, and 4 bases stayed unmatched. The CDR3 covers 14 residues. The V gene's germline CDR1 is MDHEN and CDR2 SYDVKM. As DNA, the CDR3 is TGTGCCAGCAGTTTAGGCCCGGGGGGGAATGAGCAGTTCTTC. Its protein product is CASSLGPGGNEQFF.